The clone carrying this T cell receptor delta chain is medium-sized (0.01 to 0.1%). An end of the junction does not agree with germline; a read error may underlie this. This sample stems from a study of gamma-delta T cells after stem cell transplantation. TCRdb used CATT to re-call clones from the RT-PCR reads. The sample lists 2,000 to 2,500 delta-chain clones, approximately 4% seen once, with around two fifths in the top ten. CDR1 and CDR2 from the germline V gene are TSWWSYY and QGS. The CDR3 is 20 amino acids. The rearrangement joins TRDV1 to TRDJ1, with D possibly TRDD3 on 6 matching bases. Sample: gamma-delta T cells. The sequence was collected from a human donor. It is not recorded whose cells these are; they may come from a transplant donor. CDR3 bases: TGTGCTCTTACATTAGCCCCTGTCGAGACCTGGGGCCCCTACACCGATAAACCCATCTTT. As protein: CALTLAPVETWGPYTDKPIF.